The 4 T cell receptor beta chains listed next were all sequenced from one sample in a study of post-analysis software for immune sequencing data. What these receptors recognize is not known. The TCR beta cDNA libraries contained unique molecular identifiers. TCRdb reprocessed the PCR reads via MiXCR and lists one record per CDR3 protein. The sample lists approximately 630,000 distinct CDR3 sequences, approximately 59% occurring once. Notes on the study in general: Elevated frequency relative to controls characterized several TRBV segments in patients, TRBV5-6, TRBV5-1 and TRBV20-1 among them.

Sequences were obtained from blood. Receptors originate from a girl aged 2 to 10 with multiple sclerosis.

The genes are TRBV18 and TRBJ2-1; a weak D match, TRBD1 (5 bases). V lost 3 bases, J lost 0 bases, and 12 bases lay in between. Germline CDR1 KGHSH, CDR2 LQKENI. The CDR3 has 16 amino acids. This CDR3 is CASSPQGAVSYNEQFF. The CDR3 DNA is TGTGCCAGCTCACCCCAAGGGGCAGTCTCCTACAATGAGCAGTTCTTC.

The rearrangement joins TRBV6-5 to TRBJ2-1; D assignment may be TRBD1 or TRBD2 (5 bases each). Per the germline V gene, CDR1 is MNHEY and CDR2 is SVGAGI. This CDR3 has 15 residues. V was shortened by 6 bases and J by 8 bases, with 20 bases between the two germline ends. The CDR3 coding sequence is TGTGCCAGCAGGTCCTTAGTTCCACTAGGGGATGAGCAGTTCTTC. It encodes CASRSLVPLGDEQFF.

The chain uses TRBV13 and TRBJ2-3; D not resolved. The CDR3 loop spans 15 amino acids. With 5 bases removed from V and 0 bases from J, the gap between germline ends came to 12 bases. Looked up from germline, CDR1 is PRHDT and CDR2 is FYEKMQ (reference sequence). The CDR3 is CASSLPTSSTDTQYF. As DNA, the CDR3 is TGTGCCAGCAGCCTGCCGACCAGCAGCACAGATACGCAGTATTTT.

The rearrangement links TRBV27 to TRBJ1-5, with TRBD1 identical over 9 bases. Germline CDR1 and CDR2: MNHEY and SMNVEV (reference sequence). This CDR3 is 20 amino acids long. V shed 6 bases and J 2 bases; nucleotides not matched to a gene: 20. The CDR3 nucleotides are TGTGCCAGCAGCCCCCGAAACCGGGACAGGGTTGTTCTCGGCAATCAGCCCCAGCATTTT. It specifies CASSPRNRDRVVLGNQPQHF.